The T cell receptor (beta chain) described here comes from a study of blood T cell repertoires in COVID-19. TCRdb's table, derived via immunoSEQ multiplex PCR, lists solely in-frame clones and lacks some. The sample includes about 220,000 clones, approximately 82% seen only once; the top ten take around 3.3%. With V trimmed by 2 bases and J by 5 bases, 8 bases remained unmatched. The CDR3 is made up of 16 amino acids. Germline V lookup: CDR1 SGDLS, CDR2 YYNGEE. The J gene is TRBJ2-2, the V gene TRBV9; TRBD2 agrees at 8 bases. The sample taken for sequencing was peripheral blood. The receptor was isolated from a woman older than 75 with acute or convalescent COVID-19. The CDR3 DNA follows: TGTGCCAGCAGCGTTAGTAGCGGGACAACTACCGGGGAGCTGTTTTTT. It codes for CASSVSSGTTTGELFF.